This TCR beta chain was found in a study of spatial heterogeneity in lung cancer. Each molecule of TCR cDNA was tagged with one unique molecular identifier. TCRdb called the 5' RACE reads again in MiXCR, with one record for every CDR3 protein. Counted here are some 2,500 distinct CDR3 sequences, approximately 4.4% occurring once; the ten biggest clones make up around 30%. This clonotype was picked up many times. This beta chain is an unintended read in a library built for alpha chains; its size means little. This CDR3 is built from 15 residues. CDR1 SGHRS and CDR2 YFSETQ come from the germline V gene. V gave up 4 bases and J gave up 4 bases; unmatched junction bases: 10. As for time point: sample taken at primary tumor resection. TCRs were sequenced from unsorted whole RNA of tumor, nontumor lung or PBMC.

This TCR came from a female donor with early-stage non-small cell lung cancer. This chain joins TRBV5-1 and TRBJ2-7, with 8 bases lining up with TRBD1. The input for sequencing was normal lung tissue next to the tumor, taken at surgery. This CDR3 is CASSTFDRGGYEQYF. As DNA, the CDR3 is TGCGCCAGCAGCACCTTCGACAGGGGTGGTTACGAGCAGTACTTC.